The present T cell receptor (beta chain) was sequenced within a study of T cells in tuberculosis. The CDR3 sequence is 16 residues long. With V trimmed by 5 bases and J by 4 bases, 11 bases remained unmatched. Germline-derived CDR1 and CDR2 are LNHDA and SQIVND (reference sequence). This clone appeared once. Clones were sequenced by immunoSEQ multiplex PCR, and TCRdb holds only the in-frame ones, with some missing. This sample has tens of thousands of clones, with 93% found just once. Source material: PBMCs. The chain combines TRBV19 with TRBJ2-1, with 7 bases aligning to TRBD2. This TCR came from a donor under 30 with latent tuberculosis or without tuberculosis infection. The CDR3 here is CASSEAGTSAYNEQFF. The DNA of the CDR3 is TGTGCCAGTAGTGAGGCGGGAACTAGCGCTTACAATGAGCAGTTCTTC.